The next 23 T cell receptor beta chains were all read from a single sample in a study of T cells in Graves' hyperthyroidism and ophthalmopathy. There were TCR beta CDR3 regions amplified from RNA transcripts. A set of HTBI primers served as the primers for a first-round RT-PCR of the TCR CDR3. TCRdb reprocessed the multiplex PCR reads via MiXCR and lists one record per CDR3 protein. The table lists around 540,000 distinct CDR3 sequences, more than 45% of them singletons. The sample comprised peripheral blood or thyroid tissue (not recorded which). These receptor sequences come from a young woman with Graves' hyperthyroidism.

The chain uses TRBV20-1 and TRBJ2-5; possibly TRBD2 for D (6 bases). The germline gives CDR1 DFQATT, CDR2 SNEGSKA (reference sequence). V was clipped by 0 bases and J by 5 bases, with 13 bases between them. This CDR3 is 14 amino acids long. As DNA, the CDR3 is TGCAGTGCTAGAGAAGCGGGCCTGGGGGAGACCCAGTACTTC. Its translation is CSAREAGLGETQYF.

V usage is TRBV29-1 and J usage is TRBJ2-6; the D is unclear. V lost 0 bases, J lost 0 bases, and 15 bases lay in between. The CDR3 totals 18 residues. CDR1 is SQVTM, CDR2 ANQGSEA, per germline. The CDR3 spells CSVEDRVGINSGANVLTF. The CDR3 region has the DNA TGCAGCGTTGAAGATCGGGTAGGGATAAACTCTGGGGCCAACGTCCTGACTTTC.

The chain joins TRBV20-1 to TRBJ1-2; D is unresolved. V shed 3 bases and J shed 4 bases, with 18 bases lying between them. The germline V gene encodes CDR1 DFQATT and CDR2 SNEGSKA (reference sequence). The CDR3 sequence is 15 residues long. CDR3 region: CSASRASSSSYGYTF. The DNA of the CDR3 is TGCAGTGCTAGTAGGGCCAGTAGTTCTTCCTATGGCTACACCTTC.

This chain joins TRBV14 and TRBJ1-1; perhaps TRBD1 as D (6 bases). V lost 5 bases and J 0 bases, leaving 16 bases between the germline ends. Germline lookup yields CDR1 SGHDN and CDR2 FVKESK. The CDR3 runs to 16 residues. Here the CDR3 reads CASSFWGGPMNTEAFF. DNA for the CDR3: TGTGCCAGCAGCTTCTGGGGGGGGCCCATGAACACTGAAGCTTTCTTT.

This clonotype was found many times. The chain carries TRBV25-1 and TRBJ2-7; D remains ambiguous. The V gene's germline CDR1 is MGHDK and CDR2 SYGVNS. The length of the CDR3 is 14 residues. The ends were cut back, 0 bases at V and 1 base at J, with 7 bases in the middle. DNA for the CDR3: TGTGCCAGCAGTGAATACGAAGGTTCCTACGAGCAGTACTTC. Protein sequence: CASSEYEGSYEQYF.

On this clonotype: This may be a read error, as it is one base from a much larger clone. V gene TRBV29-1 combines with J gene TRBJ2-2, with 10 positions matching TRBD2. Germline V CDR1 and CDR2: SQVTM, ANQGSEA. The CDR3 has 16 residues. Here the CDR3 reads CSVELAGVRGTGEPFF. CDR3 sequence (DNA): TGCAGCGTTGAACTAGCGGGAGTTCGCGGCACCGGGGAGCCGTTTTTT.

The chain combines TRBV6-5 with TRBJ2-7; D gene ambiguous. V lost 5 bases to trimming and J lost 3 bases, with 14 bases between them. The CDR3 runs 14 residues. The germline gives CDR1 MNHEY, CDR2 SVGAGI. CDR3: CASSRLDGDYEQYF. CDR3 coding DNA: TGTGCCAGCAGTCGGTTAGACGGAGACTACGAGCAGTACTTC.

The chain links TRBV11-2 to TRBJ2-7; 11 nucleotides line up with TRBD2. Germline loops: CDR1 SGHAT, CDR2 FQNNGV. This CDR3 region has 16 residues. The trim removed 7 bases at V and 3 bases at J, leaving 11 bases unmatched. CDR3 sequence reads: CASTIEQLAGDYEQYF. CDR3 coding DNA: TGTGCCAGCACCATCGAACAACTAGCGGGAGACTACGAGCAGTACTTC.

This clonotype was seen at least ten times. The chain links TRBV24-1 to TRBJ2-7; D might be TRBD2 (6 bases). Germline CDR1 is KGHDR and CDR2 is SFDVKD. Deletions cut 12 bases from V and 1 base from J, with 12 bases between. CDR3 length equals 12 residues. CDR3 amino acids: CASYGSSYEQYF. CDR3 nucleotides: TGTGCCTCCTACGGGAGTTCCTACGAGCAGTACTTC.

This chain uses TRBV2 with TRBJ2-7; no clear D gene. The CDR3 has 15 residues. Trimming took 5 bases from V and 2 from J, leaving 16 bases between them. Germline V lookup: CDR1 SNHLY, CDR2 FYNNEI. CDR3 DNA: TGTGCCAGCAGTTACTCGTCCGGGTTGACCTACGAGCAGTACTTC. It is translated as CASSYSSGLTYEQYF.

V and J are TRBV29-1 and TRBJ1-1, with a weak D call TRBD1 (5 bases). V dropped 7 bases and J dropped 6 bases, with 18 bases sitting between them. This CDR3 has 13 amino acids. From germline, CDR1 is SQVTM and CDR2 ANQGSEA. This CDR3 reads CSGGLGPEAEAFF. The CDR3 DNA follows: TGCAGCGGGGGACTAGGGCCGGAAGCTGAAGCTTTCTTT.

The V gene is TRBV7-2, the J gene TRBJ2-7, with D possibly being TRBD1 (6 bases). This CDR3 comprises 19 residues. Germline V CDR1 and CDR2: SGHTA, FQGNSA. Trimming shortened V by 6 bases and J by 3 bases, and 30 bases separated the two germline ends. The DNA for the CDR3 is TGTGCCAGCAGGCAACCCCGGGACACCGGGCCACGGGCTTACTACGAGCAGTACTTC. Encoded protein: CASRQPRDTGPRAYYEQYF.

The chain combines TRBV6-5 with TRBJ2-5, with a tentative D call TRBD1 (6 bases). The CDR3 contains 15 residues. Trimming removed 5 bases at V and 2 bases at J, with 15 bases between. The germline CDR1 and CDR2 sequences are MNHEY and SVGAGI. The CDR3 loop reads CASSRLTGTQETQYF. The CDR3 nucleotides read TGTGCCAGCAGTCGGCTGACAGGCACTCAAGAGACCCAGTACTTC.

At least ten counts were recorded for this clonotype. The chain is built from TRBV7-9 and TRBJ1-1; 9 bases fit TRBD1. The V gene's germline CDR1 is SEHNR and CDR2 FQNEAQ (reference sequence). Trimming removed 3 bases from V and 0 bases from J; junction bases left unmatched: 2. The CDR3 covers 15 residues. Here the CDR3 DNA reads TGTGCCAGCAGCTTGGACAGGGGCATGAACACTGAAGCTTTCTTT. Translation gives CASSLDRGMNTEAFF.

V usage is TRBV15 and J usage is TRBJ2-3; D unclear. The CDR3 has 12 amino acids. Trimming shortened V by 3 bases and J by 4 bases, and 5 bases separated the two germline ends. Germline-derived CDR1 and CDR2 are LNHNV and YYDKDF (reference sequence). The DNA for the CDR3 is TGTGCCACCAGCAGTCTCGCAGATACGCAGTATTTT. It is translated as CATSSLADTQYF.

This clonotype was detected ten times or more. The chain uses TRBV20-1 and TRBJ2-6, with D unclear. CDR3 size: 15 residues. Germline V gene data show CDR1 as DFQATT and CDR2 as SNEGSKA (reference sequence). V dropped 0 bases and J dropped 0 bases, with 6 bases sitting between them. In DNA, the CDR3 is TGCAGTGCTAGAGATCCGAGCTCTGGGGCCAACGTCCTGACTTTC. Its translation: CSARDPSSGANVLTF.

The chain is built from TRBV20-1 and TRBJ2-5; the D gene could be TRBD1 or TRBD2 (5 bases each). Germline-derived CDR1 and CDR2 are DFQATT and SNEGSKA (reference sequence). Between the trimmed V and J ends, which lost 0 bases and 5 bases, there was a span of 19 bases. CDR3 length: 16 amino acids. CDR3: CSARDLSGRMGETQYF. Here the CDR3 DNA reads TGCAGTGCTAGAGATCTCTCGGGACGGATGGGGGAGACCCAGTACTTC.

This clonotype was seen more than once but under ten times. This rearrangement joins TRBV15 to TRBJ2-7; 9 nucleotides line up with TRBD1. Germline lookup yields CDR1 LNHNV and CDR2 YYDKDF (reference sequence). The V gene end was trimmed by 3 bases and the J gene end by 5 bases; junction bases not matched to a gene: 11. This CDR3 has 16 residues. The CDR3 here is CATSSVTGGFYDEQYF. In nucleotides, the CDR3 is TGTGCCACCAGCAGCGTCACAGGGGGCTTTTATGACGAGCAGTACTTC.

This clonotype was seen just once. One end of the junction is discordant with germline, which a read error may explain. The CDR3 DNA sequence: TGTGCCAGCAGCTTAGGGCTAGCGGCCTCTTACGAGCAGTGCTTC. It yields the protein CASSLGLAASYEQCF. The J gene is TRBJ2-7, the V gene TRBV7-8, with 7 bases fitting TRBD2. In germline, CDR1 is SGHVS, CDR2 FQNEAQ. The CDR3 contains 15 residues.

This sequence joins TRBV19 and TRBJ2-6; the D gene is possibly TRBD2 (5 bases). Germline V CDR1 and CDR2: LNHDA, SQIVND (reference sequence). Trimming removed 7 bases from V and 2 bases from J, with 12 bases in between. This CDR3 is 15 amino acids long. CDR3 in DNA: TGTGCCAGTACCGAGGGAGAAGCTGGGGCCAACGTCCTGACTTTC. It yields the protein CASTEGEAGANVLTF.

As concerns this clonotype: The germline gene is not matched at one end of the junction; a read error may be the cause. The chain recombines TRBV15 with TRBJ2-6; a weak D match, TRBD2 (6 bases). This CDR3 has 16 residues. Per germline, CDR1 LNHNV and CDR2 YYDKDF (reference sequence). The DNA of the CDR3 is TGTGCCACCAGCCGGCGGGGTAAGGGGCGGGCCAACGTCCTAACTTTC. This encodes CATSRRGKGRANVLTF.

The DNA for the CDR3 is TGCAGCGACGGGGCTGGAAACACCATATATTTT. Protein: CSDGAGNTIYF. V and J are TRBV29-1 and TRBJ1-3; D gene unclear. CDR3 size: 11 residues. Between the trimmed V and J ends, which lost 7 bases and 2 bases, there was a span of 6 bases. Looked up from germline, CDR1 is SQVTM and CDR2 is ANQGSEA.

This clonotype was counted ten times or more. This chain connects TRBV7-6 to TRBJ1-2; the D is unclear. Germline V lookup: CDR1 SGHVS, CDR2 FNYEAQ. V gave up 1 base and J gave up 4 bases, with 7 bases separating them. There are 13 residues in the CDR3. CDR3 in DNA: TGTGCCAGCAGCTTAGACAGCGGCTATGGCTACACCTTC. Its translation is CASSLDSGYGYTF.